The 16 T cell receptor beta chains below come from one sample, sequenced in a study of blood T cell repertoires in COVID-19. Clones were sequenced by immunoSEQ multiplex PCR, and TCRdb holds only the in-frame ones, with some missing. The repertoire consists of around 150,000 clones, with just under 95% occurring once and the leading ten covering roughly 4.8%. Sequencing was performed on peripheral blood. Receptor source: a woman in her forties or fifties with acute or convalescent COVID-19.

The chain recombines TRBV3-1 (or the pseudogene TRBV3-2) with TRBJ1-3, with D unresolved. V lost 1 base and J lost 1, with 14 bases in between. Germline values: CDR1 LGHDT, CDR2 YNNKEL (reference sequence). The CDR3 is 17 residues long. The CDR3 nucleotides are TGTGCCAGCAGCCAAGCGGCGACGCGGACTTCTGGAAACACCATATATTTT. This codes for CASSQAATRTSGNTIYF.

CDR3 residues: CASSSLGGSSGYGYTF. Written as DNA, the CDR3 is TGTGCCAGCAGCTCGCTAGGGGGAAGTAGTGGCTATGGCTACACCTTC. The chain carries TRBV5-6 and TRBJ1-2; maybe TRBD1 (6 bases). Germline values: CDR1 SGHDT, CDR2 YYEEEE. V lost 3 bases and J lost 4, with 19 bases in between. This CDR3 is built from 16 residues.

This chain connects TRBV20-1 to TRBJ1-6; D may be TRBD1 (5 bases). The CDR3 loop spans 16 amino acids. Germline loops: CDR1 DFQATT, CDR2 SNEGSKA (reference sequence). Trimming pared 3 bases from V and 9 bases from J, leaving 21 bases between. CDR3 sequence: CSASRNQGGHSSPLHF. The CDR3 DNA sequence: TGCAGTGCTAGTCGAAATCAGGGTGGCCATAGTTCACCCCTCCACTTT.

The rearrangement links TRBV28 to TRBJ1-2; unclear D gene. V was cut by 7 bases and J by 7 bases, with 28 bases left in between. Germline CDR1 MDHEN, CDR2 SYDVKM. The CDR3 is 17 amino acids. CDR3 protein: CASNFLSGSVRAGGYTF. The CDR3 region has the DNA TGTGCCAGCAATTTTCTATCCGGTTCAGTCCGGGCGGGTGGCTACACCTTC.

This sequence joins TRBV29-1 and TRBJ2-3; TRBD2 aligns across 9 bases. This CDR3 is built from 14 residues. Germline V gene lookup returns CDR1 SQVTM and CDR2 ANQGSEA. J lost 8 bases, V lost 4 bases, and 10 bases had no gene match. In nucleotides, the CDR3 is TGCAGCGTTGTTCAGAGACTAGCGGCGAGTACGCAGTATTTT. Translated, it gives CSVVQRLAASTQYF.

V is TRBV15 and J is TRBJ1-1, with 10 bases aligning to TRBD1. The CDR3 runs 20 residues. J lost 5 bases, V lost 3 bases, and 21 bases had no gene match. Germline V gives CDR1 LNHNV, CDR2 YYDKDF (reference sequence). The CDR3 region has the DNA TGTGCCACCAGCAGGCGTCCCGGGACAGGGGAATCGGGGGGCCGGACTGAAGCTTTCTTT. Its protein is CATSRRPGTGESGGRTEAFF.

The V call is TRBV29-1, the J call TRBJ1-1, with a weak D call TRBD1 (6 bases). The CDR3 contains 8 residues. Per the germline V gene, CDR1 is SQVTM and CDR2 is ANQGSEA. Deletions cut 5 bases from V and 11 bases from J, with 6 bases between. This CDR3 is CSVTGAFF. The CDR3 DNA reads TGCAGCGTTACAGGGGCTTTCTTT.

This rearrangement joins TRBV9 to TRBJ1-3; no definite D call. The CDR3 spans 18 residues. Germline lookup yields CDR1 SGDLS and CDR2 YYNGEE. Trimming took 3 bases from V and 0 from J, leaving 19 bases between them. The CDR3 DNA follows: TGTGCCAGCAGCGCCCGTTCTTGGGCTTCGTCCTCTGGAAACACCATATATTTT. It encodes CASSARSWASSSGNTIYF.

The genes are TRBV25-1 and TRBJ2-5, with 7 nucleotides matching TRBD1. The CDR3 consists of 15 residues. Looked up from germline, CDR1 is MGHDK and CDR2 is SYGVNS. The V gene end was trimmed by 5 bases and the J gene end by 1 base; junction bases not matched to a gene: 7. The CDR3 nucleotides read TGTGCCAGCAGTCCCAACAGGGGTCGCCAAGAGACCCAGTACTTC. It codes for CASSPNRGRQETQYF. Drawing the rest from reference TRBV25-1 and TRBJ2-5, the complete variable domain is EADIYQTPRYLVIGTGKKITLECSQTMGHDKMYWYQQDPGMELHLIHYSYGVNSTEKGDLSSESTVSRIRTEHFPLTLESARPSHTSQYLCASSPNRGRQETQYFGPGTRLLVL.

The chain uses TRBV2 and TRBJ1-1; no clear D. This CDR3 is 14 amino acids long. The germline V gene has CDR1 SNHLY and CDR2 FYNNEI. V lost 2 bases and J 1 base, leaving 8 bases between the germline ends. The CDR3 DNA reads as TGTGCCAGCAGTGAACCAGGAGGGAACACTGAAGCTTTCTTT. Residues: CASSEPGGNTEAFF.

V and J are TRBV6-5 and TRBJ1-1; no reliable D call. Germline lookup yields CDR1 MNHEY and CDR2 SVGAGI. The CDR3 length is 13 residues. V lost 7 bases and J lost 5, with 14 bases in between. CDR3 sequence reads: CASKNSPGTEAFF. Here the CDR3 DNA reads TGTGCCAGCAAAAACAGCCCTGGGACTGAAGCTTTCTTT.

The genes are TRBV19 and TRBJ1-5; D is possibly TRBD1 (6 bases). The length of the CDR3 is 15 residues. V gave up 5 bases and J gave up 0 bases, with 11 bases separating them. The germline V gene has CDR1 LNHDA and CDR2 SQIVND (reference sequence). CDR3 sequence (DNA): TGTGCCAGTAGTCCCCGGGACACTAGCAATCAGCCCCAGCATTTT. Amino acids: CASSPRDTSNQPQHF.

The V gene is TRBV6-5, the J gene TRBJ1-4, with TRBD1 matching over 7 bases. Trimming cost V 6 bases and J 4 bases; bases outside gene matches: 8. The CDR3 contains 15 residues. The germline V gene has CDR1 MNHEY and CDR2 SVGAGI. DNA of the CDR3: TGTGCCAGCAGCCGTACAGGGGTTCTTAATGAAAAACTGTTTTTT. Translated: CASSRTGVLNEKLFF.

The CDR3 sequence is CASSRVVAGAGTDTQYF. For the CDR3, the DNA is TGTGCCAGCAGCCGAGTAGTAGCGGGAGCGGGCACAGATACGCAGTATTTT. The chain has TRBV7-9 and TRBJ2-3, with 9 bases fitting TRBD2. Germline values: CDR1 SEHNR, CDR2 FQNEAQ (reference sequence). The CDR3 contains 17 residues. Trimming cost V 5 bases and J 1 base; bases outside gene matches: 10.

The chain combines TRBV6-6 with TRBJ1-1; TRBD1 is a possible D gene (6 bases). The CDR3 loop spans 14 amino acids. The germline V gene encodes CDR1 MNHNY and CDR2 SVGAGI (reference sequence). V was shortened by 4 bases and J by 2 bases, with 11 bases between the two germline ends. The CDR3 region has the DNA TGTGCCAGCAGTTCCAGGGGAATTAACACTGAAGCTTTCTTT. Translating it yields CASSSRGINTEAFF.

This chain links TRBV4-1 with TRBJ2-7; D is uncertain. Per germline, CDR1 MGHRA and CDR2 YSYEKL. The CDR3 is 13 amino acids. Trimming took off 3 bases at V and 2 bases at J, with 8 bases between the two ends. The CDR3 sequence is CASSHRMTYEQYF. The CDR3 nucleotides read TGCGCCAGCAGCCATAGAATGACCTACGAGCAGTACTTC.